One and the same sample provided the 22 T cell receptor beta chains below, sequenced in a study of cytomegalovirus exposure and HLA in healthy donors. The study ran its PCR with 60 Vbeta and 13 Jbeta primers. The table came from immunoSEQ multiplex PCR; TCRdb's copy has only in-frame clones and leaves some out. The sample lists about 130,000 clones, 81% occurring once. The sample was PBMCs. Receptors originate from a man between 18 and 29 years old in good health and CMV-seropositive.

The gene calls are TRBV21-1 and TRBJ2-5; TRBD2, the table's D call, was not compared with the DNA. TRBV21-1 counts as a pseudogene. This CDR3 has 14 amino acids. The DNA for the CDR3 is TGTGCCCTGGCTAGCGGGTGGATACAAGAGACCCAGTACTTC. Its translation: CALASGWIQETQYF.

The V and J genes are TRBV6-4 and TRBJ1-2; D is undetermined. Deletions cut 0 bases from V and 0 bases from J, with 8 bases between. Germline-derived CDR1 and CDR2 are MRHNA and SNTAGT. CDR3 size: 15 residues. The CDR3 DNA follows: TGTGCCAGCAGTGACTCAGGGAGCACTAACTATGGCTACACCTTC. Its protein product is CASSDSGSTNYGYTF.

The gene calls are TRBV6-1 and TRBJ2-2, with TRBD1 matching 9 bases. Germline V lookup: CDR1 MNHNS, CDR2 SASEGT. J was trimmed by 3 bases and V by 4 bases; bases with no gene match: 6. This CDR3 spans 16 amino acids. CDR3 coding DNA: TGTGCCAGCAGTGCGGAACAGGGGGCGTACACCGGGGAGCTGTTTTTT. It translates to CASSAEQGAYTGELFF.

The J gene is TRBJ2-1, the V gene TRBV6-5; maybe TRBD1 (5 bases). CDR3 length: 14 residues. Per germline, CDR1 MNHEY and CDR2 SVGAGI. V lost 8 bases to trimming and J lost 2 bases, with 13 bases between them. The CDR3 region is CASAIGETYNEQFF. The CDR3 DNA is TGTGCCAGCGCCATAGGGGAAACCTACAATGAGCAGTTCTTC.

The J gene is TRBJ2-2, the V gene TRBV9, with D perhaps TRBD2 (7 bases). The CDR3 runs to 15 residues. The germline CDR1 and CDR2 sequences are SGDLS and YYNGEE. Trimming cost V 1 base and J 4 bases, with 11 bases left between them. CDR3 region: CASSVFGGRTGELFF. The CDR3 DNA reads TGTGCCAGCAGCGTATTCGGGGGGCGCACCGGGGAGCTGTTTTTT.

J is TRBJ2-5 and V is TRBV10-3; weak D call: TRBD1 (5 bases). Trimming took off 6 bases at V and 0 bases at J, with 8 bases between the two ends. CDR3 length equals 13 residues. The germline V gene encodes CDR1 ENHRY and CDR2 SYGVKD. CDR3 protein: CAISETDQETQYF. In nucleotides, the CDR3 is TGTGCCATCAGCGAGACAGACCAAGAGACCCAGTACTTC.

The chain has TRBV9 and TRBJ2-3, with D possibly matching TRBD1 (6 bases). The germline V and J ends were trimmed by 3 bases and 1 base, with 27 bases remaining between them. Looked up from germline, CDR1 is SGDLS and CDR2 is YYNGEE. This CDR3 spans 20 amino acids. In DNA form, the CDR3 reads TGTGCCAGCAGCGCCCGCCCCCTGGGGACCGGGAAGGGGGGCACAGATACGCAGTATTTT. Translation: CASSARPLGTGKGGTDTQYF.

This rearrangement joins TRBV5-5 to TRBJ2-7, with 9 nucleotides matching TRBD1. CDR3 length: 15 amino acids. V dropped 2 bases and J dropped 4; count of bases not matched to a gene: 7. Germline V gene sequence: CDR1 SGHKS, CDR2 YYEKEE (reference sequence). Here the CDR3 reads CASSLAGTGFYEQYF. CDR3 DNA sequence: TGTGCCAGCAGCTTAGCCGGGACAGGGTTTTACGAGCAGTACTTC.

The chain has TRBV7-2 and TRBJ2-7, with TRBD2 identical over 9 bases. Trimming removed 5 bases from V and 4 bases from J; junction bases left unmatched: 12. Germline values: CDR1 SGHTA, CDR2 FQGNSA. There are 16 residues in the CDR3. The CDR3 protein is CASSPRVAGGSYEQYF. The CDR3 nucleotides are TGTGCCAGCAGCCCGAGAGTCGCGGGAGGGTCATACGAGCAGTACTTC.

CDR3 nucleotides: TGTGCCAGCAGCTTCGGACAGGGGGCGGGTGAGCAGTACTTC. Translation gives CASSFGQGAGEQYF. V and J are TRBV7-9 and TRBJ2-7, with 11 bases matching TRBD1. The CDR3 totals 14 residues. Germline V lookup: CDR1 SEHNR, CDR2 FQNEAQ (reference sequence). The V gene end was trimmed by 3 bases and the J gene end by 7 bases; junction bases not matched to a gene: 5.

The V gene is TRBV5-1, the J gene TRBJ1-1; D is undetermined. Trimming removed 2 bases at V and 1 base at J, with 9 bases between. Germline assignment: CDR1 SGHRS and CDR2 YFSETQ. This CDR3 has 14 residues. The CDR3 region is CASSLTDANTEAFF. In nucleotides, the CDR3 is TGCGCCAGCAGCTTAACAGATGCGAACACTGAAGCTTTCTTT.

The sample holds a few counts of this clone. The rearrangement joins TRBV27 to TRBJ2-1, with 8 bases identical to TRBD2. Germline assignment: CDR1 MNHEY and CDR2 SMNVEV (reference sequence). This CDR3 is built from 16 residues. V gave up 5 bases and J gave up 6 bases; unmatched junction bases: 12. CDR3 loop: CASSPQAGVISNEQFF. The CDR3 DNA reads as TGTGCCAGCAGTCCCCAAGCGGGAGTGATTAGCAATGAGCAGTTCTTC.

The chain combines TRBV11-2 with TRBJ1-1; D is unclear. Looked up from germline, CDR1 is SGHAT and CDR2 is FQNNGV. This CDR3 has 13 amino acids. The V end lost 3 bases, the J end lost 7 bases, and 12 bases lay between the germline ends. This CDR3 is CASSFSREGEAFF. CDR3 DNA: TGTGCCAGCAGCTTTTCAAGGGAGGGTGAAGCTTTCTTT.

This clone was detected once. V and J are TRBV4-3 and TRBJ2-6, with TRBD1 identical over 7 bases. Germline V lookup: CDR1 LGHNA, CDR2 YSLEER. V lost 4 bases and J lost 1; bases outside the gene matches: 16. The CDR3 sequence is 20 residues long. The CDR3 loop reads CASSPRPALTGSSGANVLTF. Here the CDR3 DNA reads TGCGCCAGCAGCCCCCGCCCAGCTTTGACAGGGTCATCTGGGGCCAACGTCCTGACTTTC.

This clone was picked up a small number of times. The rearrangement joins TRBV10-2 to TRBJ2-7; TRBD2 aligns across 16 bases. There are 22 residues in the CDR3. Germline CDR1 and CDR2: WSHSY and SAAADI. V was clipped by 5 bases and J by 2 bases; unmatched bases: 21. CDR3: CASSQIPGLAGGLSPLAYEQYF. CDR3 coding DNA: TGCGCCAGCAGTCAGATCCCGGGACTAGCGGGGGGGCTTTCCCCCCTTGCCTACGAGCAGTACTTC.

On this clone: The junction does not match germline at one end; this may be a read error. The chain's CDR3 is CASSQYVSGGGTGTQYF. In DNA form, the CDR3 reads TGTGCCAGCAGCCAATATGTTTCAGGAGGGGGCACAGGTACGCAGTATTTT. V gene TRBV14 combines with J gene TRBJ2-3, with D perhaps TRBD1 (7 bases). The length of the CDR3 is 17 residues. Per germline, CDR1 SGHDN and CDR2 FVKESK.

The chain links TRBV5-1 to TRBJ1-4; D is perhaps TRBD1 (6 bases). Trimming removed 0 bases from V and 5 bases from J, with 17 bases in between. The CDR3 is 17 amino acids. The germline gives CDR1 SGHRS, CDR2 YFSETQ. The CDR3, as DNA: TGCGCCAGCAGCTTGGCTTCAGGACAGCAGCGAAATGAAAAACTGTTTTTT. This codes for CASSLASGQQRNEKLFF.

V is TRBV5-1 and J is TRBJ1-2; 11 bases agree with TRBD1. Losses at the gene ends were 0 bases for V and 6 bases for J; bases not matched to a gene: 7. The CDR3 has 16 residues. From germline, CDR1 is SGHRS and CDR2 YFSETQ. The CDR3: CASSLVGQGASDGYTF. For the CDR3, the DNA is TGCGCCAGCAGCTTGGTTGGACAGGGGGCGAGCGATGGCTACACCTTC.

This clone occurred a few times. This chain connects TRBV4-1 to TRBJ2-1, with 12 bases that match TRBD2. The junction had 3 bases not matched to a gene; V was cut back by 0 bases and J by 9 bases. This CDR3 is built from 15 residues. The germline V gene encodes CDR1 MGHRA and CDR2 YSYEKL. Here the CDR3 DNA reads TGCGCCAGCAGCCAAGAGACTAGCGGGGGCCCTGAGCAGTTCTTC. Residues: CASSQETSGGPEQFF.

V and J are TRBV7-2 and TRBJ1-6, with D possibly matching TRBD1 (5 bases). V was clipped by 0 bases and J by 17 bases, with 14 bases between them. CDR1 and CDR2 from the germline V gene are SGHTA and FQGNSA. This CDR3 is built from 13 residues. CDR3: CASSLALDKAFHF. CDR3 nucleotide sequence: TGTGCCAGCAGCTTAGCGTTGGACAAGGCCTTCCACTTT. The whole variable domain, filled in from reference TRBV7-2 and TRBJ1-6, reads GAGVSQSPSNKVTEKGKDVELRCDPISGHTALYWYRQSLGQGLEFLIYFQGNSAPDKSGLPSDRFSAERTGGSVSTLTIQRTQQEDSAVYLCASSLALDKAFHFGNGTRLTVT.

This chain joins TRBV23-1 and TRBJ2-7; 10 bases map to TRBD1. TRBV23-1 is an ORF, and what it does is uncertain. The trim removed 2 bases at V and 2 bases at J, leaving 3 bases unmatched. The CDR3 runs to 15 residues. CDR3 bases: TGCGCCAGCAGTCAAGTTGGACAGGGGGCCTACGAGCAGTACTTC. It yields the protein CASSQVGQGAYEQYF.

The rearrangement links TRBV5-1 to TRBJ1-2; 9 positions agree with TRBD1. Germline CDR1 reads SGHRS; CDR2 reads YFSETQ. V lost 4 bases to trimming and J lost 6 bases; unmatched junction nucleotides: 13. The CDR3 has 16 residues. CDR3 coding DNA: TGCGCCAGCAGCACAAATTCCGGGACAGGGAACCATGGCTACACCTTC. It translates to CASSTNSGTGNHGYTF.